A selection of T cell receptor beta chains follows, all from one sample in a study of blood T cell repertoires in COVID-19. Assay used: immunoSEQ multiplex PCR; TCRdb lists only in-frame clones, some missing. The sample consists of 85,000 to 130,000 clones, roughly nine tenths of them appearing once. Material: peripheral blood. Receptor source: a human donor in a cohort sampled during active COVID-19. CDR3s include the opening cysteine and the closing phenylalanine or tryptophan. D genes are given only for firm matches. Size is omitted from some rows. Given values are once, few, many or a class for expanded clones.

clone_size | j_call | v_call | d_call | cdr3_aa | cdr3_nt
once | TRBJ1-3 | TRBV7-2 | NA | CASSPLLASGNTIYF | TGTGCCAGCAGCCCCCTGTTAGCCTCTGGAAACACCATATATTTT
NA | TRBJ1-2 | TRBV9 | NA | CASSPSGTSNYGYTF | TGTGCCAGCAGCCCTTCCGGGACAAGTAACTATGGCTACACCTTC
NA | TRBJ2-7 | TRBV11-2 | NA | CASSLLDREQYF | TGTGCCAGCAGCTTACTCGACAGGGAGCAGTACTTC
NA | TRBJ1-2 | TRBV18 | TRBD1 | CASSPEAGGYGYTF | TGTGCCAGCTCACCGGAGGCAGGGGGCTATGGCTACACCTTC
NA | TRBJ2-5 | TRBV18 | TRBD2 | CASSPGGGAETQYF | TGTGCCAGCTCACCAGGCGGGGGGGCAGAGACCCAGTACTTC
few | TRBJ1-2 | TRBV2 | TRBD1 | CASQLRGLSDYGYTF | TGTGCCAGCCAACTGAGGGGGCTATCTGACTATGGCTACACCTTC
NA | TRBJ1-2 | TRBV9 | NA | CASSPNTAYGYTF | TGTGCCAGCAGTCCTAACACAGCCTATGGCTACACCTTC
NA | TRBJ2-5 | TRBV7-8 | NA | CASSDPRVIVETQYF | TGTGCCAGCAGCGACCCGAGGGTGATAGTTGAGACCCAGTACTTC
NA | TRBJ1-6 | TRBV6-6 | TRBD1 | CASRGRQGNSPLHF | TGTGCCAGCAGGGGGAGACAGGGGAATTCACCCCTCCACTTT
NA | TRBJ1-1 | TRBV29-1 | TRBD1 | CSVRQGGVAEAFF | TGCAGCGTAAGACAGGGCGGTGTGGCTGAAGCTTTCTTT
NA | TRBJ2-7 | TRBV7-9 | TRBD2 | CASSGPLGGEQYF | TGTGCCAGCAGCGGACCCCTGGGGGGGGAGCAGTACTTC
NA | TRBJ2-7 | TRBV9 | TRBD1 | CASSVGGTGGGYEQYF | TGTGCCAGCAGCGTAGGCGGGACAGGGGGCGGCTACGAGCAGTACTTC
NA | TRBJ2-1 | TRBV7-2 | NA | CASSLADYYYNEQFF | TGTGCCAGCAGCTTGGCGGACTACTACTACAATGAGCAGTTCTTC
once | TRBJ1-1 | TRBV5-4 | NA | CASSSPGITEAFF | TGTGCCAGCAGCTCGCCCGGTATCACTGAAGCTTTCTTT
NA | TRBJ2-5 | TRBV6-5 | TRBD1 | CASSYSGTGVQETQYF | TGTGCCAGCAGTTACTCAGGGACAGGGGTCCAAGAGACCCAGTACTTC
NA | TRBJ1-3 | TRBV4-3 | TRBD1 | CASSPTGGAGNTIYF | TGCGCCAGCAGCCCAACAGGGGGAGCTGGAAACACCATATATTTT
NA | TRBJ1-3 | TRBV9 | NA | CASSVGGAGNTIYF | TGTGCCAGCAGCGTAGGGGGAGCTGGAAACACCATATATTTT
NA | TRBJ1-4 | TRBV6-5 | TRBD1 | CASRPQPGTDEKLFF | TGTGCCAGCAGACCCCAGCCCGGGACAGATGAAAAACTGTTTTTT
NA | TRBJ2-3 | TRBV27 | NA | CASSAGDTQYF | TGTGCCAGCAGTGCGGGGGATACGCAGTATTTT
NA | TRBJ2-7 | TRBV18 | NA | CASSPPGPYEQYF | TGTGCCAGCTCACCACCGGGGCCCTACGAGCAGTACTTC
once | TRBJ2-1 | TRBV19 | TRBD1 | CASTPSTGGSYNEQFF | TGTGCCAGTACCCCTTCTACAGGGGGGTCCTACAATGAGCAGTTCTTC
NA | TRBJ2-7 | TRBV4-3 | NA | CASSQDSGWTINFYEQYF | TGCGCCAGCAGCCAAGATTCTGGTTGGACTATTAACTTCTACGAGCAGTACTTC
NA | TRBJ1-2 | TRBV29-1 | TRBD1 | CSVDRGSNYGYTF | TGCAGCGTAGACAGGGGCTCTAACTATGGCTACACCTTC
NA | TRBJ2-5 | TRBV19 | NA | CASGAGQETQYF | TGTGCCAGTGGAGCGGGCCAAGAGACCCAGTACTTC
NA | TRBJ1-1 | TRBV11-2 | NA | CASSLSGGRTEAFF | TGTGCCAGCAGCTTATCGGGGGGGCGTACTGAAGCTTTCTTT
once | TRBJ1-1 | TRBV9 | NA | CASSAWGGNTEAFF | TGTGCCAGCAGCGCCTGGGGGGGGAACACTGAAGCTTTCTTT
NA | TRBJ2-1 | TRBV6-2/TRBV6-3 | TRBD2 | CASSKGLAGGSAVEQFF | TGTGCCAGCAGTAAAGGACTAGCGGGAGGCTCCGCGGTGGAGCAGTTCTTC
NA | TRBJ1-4 | TRBV4-1 | NA | CASSPVGLNEEKLFF | TGCGCCAGCAGCCCCGTTGGGCTCAATGAGGAAAAACTGTTTTTT
NA | TRBJ2-2 | TRBV29-1 | TRBD1 | CSHGTANTGELFF | TGCAGCCACGGGACAGCGAACACCGGGGAGCTGTTTTTT
NA | TRBJ2-5 | TRBV28 | NA | CASSLQETQYF | TGTGCCAGCAGTCTCCAAGAGACCCAGTACTTC
NA | TRBJ1-1 | TRBV27 | TRBD1 | CASSATGATEAFF | TGTGCCAGCAGTGCGACAGGGGCGACTGAAGCTTTCTTT
once | TRBJ2-6 | TRBV4-3 | NA | CASSLKSSGANVLTF | TGCGCCAGCAGTCTTAAGAGCTCTGGGGCCAACGTCCTGACTTTC
NA | TRBJ1-5 | TRBV19 | NA | CASSIEGANQPQHF | TGTGCCAGTAGTATAGAGGGGGCCAATCAGCCCCAGCATTTT
NA | TRBJ2-1 | TRBV27 | NA | CASSLGRSSTNEQFF | TGTGCCAGCAGTTTAGGTAGAAGTTCAACCAATGAGCAGTTCTTC
NA | TRBJ2-2 | TRBV4-3 | TRBD2 | CPSSLLAGGLGTGELFF | TGCCCCAGCAGCCTACTAGCGGGGGGGCTGGGAACCGGGGAGCTGTTTTTT
NA | TRBJ1-6 | TRBV3-1/TRBV3-2 | NA | CASSQLGANNSPLHF | TGTGCCAGCAGCCAACTAGGGGCTAATAATTCACCCCTCCACTTT
NA | TRBJ1-2 | TRBV5-5 | NA | CASSSGQPEVGNYGYTF | TGTGCCAGCAGCTCAGGCCAACCGGAGGTAGGGAACTATGGCTACACCTTC
NA | TRBJ1-2 | TRBV12-3/TRBV12-4 | NA | CASSLGGRKGYTF | TGTGCCAGCAGTTTAGGGGGGCGGAAAGGCTACACCTTC
NA | TRBJ1-5 | TRBV24-1 | NA | CATGVQGQPYNQPQHF | TGTGCCACCGGTGTCCAAGGACAGCCCTATAATCAGCCCCAGCATTTT
NA | TRBJ2-1 | TRBV3-1/TRBV3-2 | NA | CASSQAGPLSYEQFF | TGTGCCAGCAGCCAAGCGGGTCCCCTGTCATATGAGCAGTTCTTC
NA | TRBJ1-4 | TRBV25-1 | TRBD1 | CASSEWEGQGGEKLFF | TGTGCCAGCAGTGAATGGGAAGGGCAGGGGGGAGAAAAACTGTTTTTT
NA | TRBJ2-7 | TRBV6-5 | NA | CARRGVGVTYEQYF | TGTGCTCGCAGGGGGGTGGGAGTAACCTACGAGCAGTACTTC
once | TRBJ2-1 | TRBV13 | TRBD1 | CASSRTGAGNEQFF | TGTGCCAGCAGTCGGACAGGGGCGGGAAATGAGCAGTTCTTC
NA | TRBJ2-1 | TRBV11-2 | TRBD2 | CASSFRAGGPNEQFF | TGTGCCAGCAGCTTTAGAGCGGGGGGGCCCAATGAGCAGTTCTTC
NA | TRBJ1-2 | TRBV7-8 | TRBD1 | CASSLEMGTGNYGYTF | TGTGCCAGCAGCTTAGAAATGGGGACAGGCAACTATGGCTACACCTTC
NA | TRBJ2-3 | TRBV7-9 | TRBD2 | CASSRRGGRSRQDTQYF | TGTGCCAGCAGCAGGCGGGGAGGGAGGAGTAGGCAAGATACGCAGTATTTT
few | TRBJ2-3 | TRBV2 | NA | CASSRRGLGTDTQYF | TGTGCCAGCAGTAGACGGGGGTTGGGCACAGATACGCAGTATTTT